The rows below give T cell receptor beta chains drawn from one sample of a study of blood T cell repertoires in COVID-19. The data were produced by immunoSEQ multiplex PCR, yet TCRdb's version contains in-frame clones alone and is incomplete. Of over 300,000 clones in the sample, nearly 90% are singletons; the top ten hold about 7%. The sample taken for sequencing was peripheral blood. The receptors stem from a man aged 18 to 30 with active or convalescent COVID-19. Both conserved end residues are trimmed from each CDR3.

j_call v_call cdr3_aa
TRBJ1-1 TRBV19 ASKSWTGPTEAF
TRBJ2-7 TRBV18 ASSRGDRGYEQY
TRBJ2-1 TRBV15 ATSRDRGTVNEQF
TRBJ1-5 TRBV12-3/TRBV12-4 ASSQTQNQPQH
TRBJ1-2 TRBV6-5 ASSYSGQGYGYT
TRBJ1-5 TRBV7-2 ASSPDTNQPQH
TRBJ2-7 TRBV27 ASSLSQGQEQY
TRBJ1-4 TRBV5-1 ASSRTGFNEKLF
TRBJ2-2 TRBV19 ASRKTVPNTGELF
TRBJ2-5 TRBV19 ASSARGGETQY
TRBJ1-1 TRBV19 ASGLQGGSTEAF
TRBJ1-1 TRBV5-6 ASSPGRGDEAF
TRBJ1-5 TRBV28 ASSAGVASNQPQH
TRBJ1-2 TRBV4-2 ASSRRIGRVLSNYGYT
TRBJ2-5 TRBV30 AWLDEGYQETQY